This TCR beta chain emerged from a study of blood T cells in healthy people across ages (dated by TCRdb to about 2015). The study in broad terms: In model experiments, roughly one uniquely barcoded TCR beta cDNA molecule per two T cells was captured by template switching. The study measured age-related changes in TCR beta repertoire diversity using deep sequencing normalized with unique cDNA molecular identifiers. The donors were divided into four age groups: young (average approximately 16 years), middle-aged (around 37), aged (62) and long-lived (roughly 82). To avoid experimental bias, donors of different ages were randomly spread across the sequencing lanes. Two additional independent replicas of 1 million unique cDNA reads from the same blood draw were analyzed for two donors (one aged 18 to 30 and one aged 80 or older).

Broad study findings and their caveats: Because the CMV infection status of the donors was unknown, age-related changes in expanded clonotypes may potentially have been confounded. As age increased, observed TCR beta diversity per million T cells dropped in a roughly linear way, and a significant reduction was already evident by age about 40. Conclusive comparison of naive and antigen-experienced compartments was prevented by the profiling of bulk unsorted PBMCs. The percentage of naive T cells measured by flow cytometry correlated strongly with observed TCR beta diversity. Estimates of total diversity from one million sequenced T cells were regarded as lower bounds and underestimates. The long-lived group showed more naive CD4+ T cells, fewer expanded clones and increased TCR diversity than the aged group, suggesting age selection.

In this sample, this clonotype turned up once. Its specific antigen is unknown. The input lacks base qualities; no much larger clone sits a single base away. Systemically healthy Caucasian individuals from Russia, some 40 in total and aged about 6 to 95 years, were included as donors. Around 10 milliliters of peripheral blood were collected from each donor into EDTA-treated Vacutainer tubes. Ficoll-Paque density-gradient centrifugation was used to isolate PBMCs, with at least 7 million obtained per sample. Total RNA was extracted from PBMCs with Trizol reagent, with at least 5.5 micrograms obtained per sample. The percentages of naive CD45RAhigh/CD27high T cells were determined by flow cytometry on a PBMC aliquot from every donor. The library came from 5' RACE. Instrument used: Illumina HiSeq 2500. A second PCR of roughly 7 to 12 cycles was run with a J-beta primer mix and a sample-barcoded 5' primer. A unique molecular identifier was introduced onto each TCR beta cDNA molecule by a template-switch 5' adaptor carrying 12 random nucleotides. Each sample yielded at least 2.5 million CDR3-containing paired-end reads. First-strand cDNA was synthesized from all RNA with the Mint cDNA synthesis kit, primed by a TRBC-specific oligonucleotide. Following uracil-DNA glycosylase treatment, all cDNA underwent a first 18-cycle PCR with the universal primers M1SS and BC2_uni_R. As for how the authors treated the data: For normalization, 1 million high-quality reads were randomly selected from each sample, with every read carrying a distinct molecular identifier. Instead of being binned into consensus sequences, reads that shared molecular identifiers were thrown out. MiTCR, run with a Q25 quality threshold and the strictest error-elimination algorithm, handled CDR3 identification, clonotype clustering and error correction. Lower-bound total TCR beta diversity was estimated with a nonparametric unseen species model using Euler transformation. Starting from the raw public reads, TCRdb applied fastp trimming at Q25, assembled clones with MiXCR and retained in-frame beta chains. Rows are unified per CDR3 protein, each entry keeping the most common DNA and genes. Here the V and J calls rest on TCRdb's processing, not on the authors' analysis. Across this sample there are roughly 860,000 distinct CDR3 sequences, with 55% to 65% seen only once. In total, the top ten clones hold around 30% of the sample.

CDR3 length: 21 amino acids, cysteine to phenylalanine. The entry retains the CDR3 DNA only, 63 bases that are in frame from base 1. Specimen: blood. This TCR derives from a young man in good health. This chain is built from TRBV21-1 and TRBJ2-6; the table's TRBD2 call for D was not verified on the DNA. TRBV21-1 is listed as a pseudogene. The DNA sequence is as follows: TGTGCCAGCAGCCATTTAGAATGGGCCGAACTCCCTTTCTCCGGGGCCAACGTCCTGACTTTC. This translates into CASSHLEWAELPFSGANVLTF.